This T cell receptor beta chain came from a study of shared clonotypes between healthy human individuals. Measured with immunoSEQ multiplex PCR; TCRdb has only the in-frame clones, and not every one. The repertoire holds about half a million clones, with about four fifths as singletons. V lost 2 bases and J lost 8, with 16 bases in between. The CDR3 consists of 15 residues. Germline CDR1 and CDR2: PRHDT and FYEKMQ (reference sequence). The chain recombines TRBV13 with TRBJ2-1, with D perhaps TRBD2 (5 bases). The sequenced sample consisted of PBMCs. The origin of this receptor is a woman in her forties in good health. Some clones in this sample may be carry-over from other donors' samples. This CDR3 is CASSLRTPLGDEQFF. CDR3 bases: TGTGCCAGCAGCTTAAGGACCCCGCTCGGGGATGAGCAGTTCTTC.